This is a list of T cell receptor beta chains from one sample in a study of cytotoxic CD8 clonotypes in ibrutinib-treated CLL. Assay used: immunoSEQ multiplex PCR; TCRdb lists only in-frame clones, some missing. The table shows 330,000 or so clones, with 67% occurring only once. Sequencing used PBMCs, obtained after 36 months of ibrutinib treatment. These receptors came from a human donor with chronic lymphocytic leukemia. Each CDR3 is given with its conserved first and last residue. D genes are given only for firm matches. Expanded clones are given a class, and other clones once, few, many or no size at all.

v_gene	abundance	d_gene	j_gene	CDR3aa	CDR3nt
TRBV5-6	-	TRBD1	TRBJ2-7	CASSRGTGSLHEQYF	TGTGCCAGCAGCCGAGGGACAGGCTCGCTCCACGAGCAGTACTTC
TRBV29-1	-	-	TRBJ2-5	CSVGVETQYF	TGCAGCGTTGGGGTGGAGACCCAGTACTTC
TRBV7-3	-	-	TRBJ1-6	CASSFGPGWNSPLHF	TGTGCCAGCAGCTTCGGACCAGGTTGGAATTCACCCCTCCACTTT
TRBV7-9	few	-	TRBJ2-5	CASSKSGGETQYF	TGTGCCAGCAGCAAATCGGGTGGAGAGACCCAGTACTTC
TRBV5-5	-	TRBD1	TRBJ1-4	CASSLFAGGTVNEKLFF	TGTGCCAGCAGCTTGTTCGCGGGAGGGACAGTCAATGAAAAACTGTTTTTT
TRBV7-2	-	TRBD2	TRBJ2-1	CASSDQPGGLAAHEQFF	TGTGCCAGCAGCGACCAGCCGGGGGGACTAGCGGCCCATGAGCAGTTCTTC
TRBV29-1	-	TRBD1	TRBJ2-7	CSGGDRDLGEQYF	TGCAGCGGCGGGGACAGGGATTTGGGCGAGCAGTACTTC
TRBV2	few	TRBD1	TRBJ1-2	CAGGQGSNGYTF	TGTGCCGGAGGACAGGGGTCGAATGGCTACACCTTC
TRBV29-1	-	-	TRBJ1-2	CSVDQGLYGYTF	TGCAGCGTTGATCAGGGGTTATATGGCTACACCTTC
TRBV6-5	-	-	TRBJ2-7	CASSYGRGSYEQYF	TGTGCCAGCAGTTATGGCAGGGGCTCCTACGAGCAGTACTTC
TRBV15	-	-	TRBJ2-7	CATRPFGGHPYEQYF	TGTGCCACCCGGCCGTTTGGGGGGCATCCCTACGAGCAGTACTTC
TRBV7-6	-	-	TRBJ2-7	CASSPLPRGRSYEQYF	TGTGCCAGCAGCCCTCTACCGCGGGGGCGTTCCTACGAGCAGTACTTC
TRBV7-9	-	TRBD2	TRBJ2-1	CASSFLAGHNEQFF	TGTGCCAGCAGCTTCTTAGCGGGACACAATGAGCAGTTCTTC
TRBV6-5	-	TRBD2	TRBJ2-1	CASSYQLAGGRNEQFF	TGTGCCAGCAGTTACCAACTAGCGGGGGGGCGCAATGAGCAGTTCTTC
TRBV5-6	-	TRBD2	TRBJ2-7	CASSLSTSGNIRRGQYF	TGTGCCAGCAGCTTGTCAACTAGCGGGAATATTCGACGCGGGCAGTACTTC
TRBV18	few	-	TRBJ2-1	CASSPSPSSYNEQFF	TGTGCCAGCTCACCTAGCCCCAGCTCCTACAATGAGCAGTTCTTC
TRBV19	-	TRBD1	TRBJ1-2	CASTRPGQANYGYTF	TGTGCCAGTACACGGCCGGGACAGGCAAACTATGGCTACACCTTC
TRBV6-1	-	-	TRBJ1-6	CASSFRSSYNSPLHF	TGTGCCAGCAGTTTCAGAAGCTCCTATAATTCACCCCTCCACTTT
TRBV4-2	-	TRBD1	TRBJ2-7	CASSQRRGPYEQYF	TGTGCCAGCAGCCAACGAAGGGGGCCGTACGAGCAGTACTTC
TRBV4-1	few	-	TRBJ1-6	CASSQGLRAGPLHF	TGCGCCAGCAGCCAAGGGCTGCGCGCGGGGCCCCTCCACTTT
TRBV18	-	-	TRBJ2-7	CASSPLGQGPSSYEQYF	TGTGCCAGCTCACCCCTCGGCCAGGGGCCCAGCTCCTACGAGCAGTACTTC
TRBV4-1	-	-	TRBJ1-2	CASSPSPRQGSVGYTF	TGCGCCAGCAGCCCCTCTCCCCGGCAGGGTAGTGTGGGCTACACCTTC
TRBV9	few	TRBD2	TRBJ2-7	CASSVGLAGDYEQYF	TGTGCCAGCAGCGTAGGGTTAGCGGGGGACTACGAGCAGTACTTC
TRBV10-3	-	TRBD1	TRBJ1-1	CAISVGQGTNTEAFF	TGTGCCATCAGTGTGGGACAGGGAACGAACACTGAAGCTTTCTTT
TRBV6-5	once	TRBD1	TRBJ1-6	CASSERGLSPLHF	TGTGCCAGCAGTGAAAGGGGGCTGTCACCCCTCCACTTT
TRBV6-5	-	TRBD1	TRBJ2-7	CASSYAGRGYEQYF	TGTGCCAGCAGTTACGCGGGCAGGGGGTACGAGCAGTACTTC
TRBV7-6	-	TRBD2	TRBJ2-3	CASSLDGGADTQYF	TGTGCCAGCAGCTTAGACGGGGGGGCAGATACGCAGTATTTT
TRBV5-1	-	-	TRBJ1-4	CASSWVGITEKLFF	TGCGCCAGCAGCTGGGTAGGGATTACTGAAAAACTGTTTTTT
TRBV15	few	-	TRBJ2-5	CATTRPGETQYF	TGTGCCACGACCCGTCCAGGGGAGACCCAGTACTTC
TRBV6-1	-	-	TRBJ1-6	CASTPTQQGNSPLHF	TGTGCCAGCACCCCGACCCAGCAGGGTAATTCACCCCTCCACTTT
TRBV2	-	-	TRBJ2-3	CASKGGRTDTQYF	TGTGCCAGCAAGGGGGGGCGTACAGATACGCAGTATTTT
TRBV6-6	-	TRBD1	TRBJ1-2	CASSFGTANYGYTF	TGTGCCAGCAGCTTTGGGACAGCTAACTATGGCTACACCTTC